Each of the 23 T cell receptor beta chains below was sequenced from the same sample in a study of OX40 agonist ivuxolimab in advanced cancers. Produced via immunoSEQ multiplex PCR; TCRdb's table is partial and in-frame only. Of tens of thousands of clones listed, 79% were seen once; the top ten hold about a tenth. Sequenced material: CD4+ or CD8+ T cells sorted from blood, taken in a trial of the OX40 agonist ivuxolimab. The receptor source for this set is an adult with an advanced solid tumor such as melanoma, head and neck, liver or kidney cancer.

J is TRBJ2-5 and V is TRBV6-1; weak D call: TRBD2 (7 bases). This CDR3 contains 19 residues. Germline CDR1 MNHNS, CDR2 SASEGT. Trimming cost V 3 bases and J 5 bases, with 28 bases left between them. CDR3: CASSEGSGGAGSRVETQYF. The CDR3 DNA reads TGTGCCAGCAGTGAGGGTTCGGGGGGCGCAGGGAGTAGAGTTGAGACCCAGTACTTC.

The gene calls are TRBV10-3 and TRBJ1-3; tentative D call: TRBD1 (6 bases). The length of the CDR3 is 16 residues. Germline values: CDR1 ENHRY, CDR2 SYGVKD. Deletions cut 4 bases from V and 4 bases from J, with 17 bases between. The CDR3 DNA reads as TGTGCCATCAGTGGTCGGGGGGACACCTTGGGAAACACCATATATTTT. It yields the protein CAISGRGDTLGNTIYF.

The chain is built from TRBV10-3 and TRBJ2-7; 7 bases are a match to TRBD2. J lost 3 bases, V lost 8 bases, and 7 bases had no gene match. The CDR3 covers 13 residues. Germline lookup yields CDR1 ENHRY and CDR2 SYGVKD. The CDR3 DNA reads TGTGCCATCTCCCCTAGCGGATACTACGAGCAGTACTTC. It codes for CAISPSGYYEQYF.

J is TRBJ2-4 and V is TRBV2, with 9 positions matching TRBD1. V was clipped by 7 bases and J by 3 bases; unmatched bases: 13. CDR3 length: 17 amino acids. CDR1 and CDR2 (germline): SNHLY, FYNNEI. CDR3 amino acids: CASKDRGGSIVKNIQYF. CDR3 in DNA: TGTGCCAGCAAGGACAGGGGCGGGTCGATCGTCAAAAACATTCAGTACTTC.

Judged by abundance, this clone is medium-sized (0.01 to 0.1%). The genes are TRBV5-1 and TRBJ1-1; TRBD1 might be the D (6 bases). V dropped 5 bases and J dropped 0 bases, with 14 bases sitting between them. Germline V gene sequence: CDR1 SGHRS, CDR2 YFSETQ. The CDR3 contains 15 residues. The CDR3 loop is CASSLDSYMNTEAFF. CDR3 bases: TGCGCCAGCAGTCTGGACAGTTACATGAACACTGAAGCTTTCTTT.

The V call is TRBV6-4, the J call TRBJ1-3, with D unresolved. Germline V CDR1 and CDR2: MRHNA, SNTAGT. Trimming cost V 7 bases and J 5 bases, with 9 bases left between them. The CDR3 extends over 12 amino acids. The DNA of the CDR3 is TGTGCCAGCATCGTACAGAGAAACACCATATATTTT. Its protein product is CASIVQRNTIYF.

The chain is built from TRBV27 and TRBJ1-5, with D unclear. Trimming stripped 2 bases from V and 0 bases from J, with 14 bases between. Germline V CDR1 and CDR2: MNHEY, SMNVEV (reference sequence). The CDR3 length is 17 residues. The CDR3 sequence: CASSLIGTVHSNQPQHF. In DNA, the CDR3 is TGTGCCAGCAGTTTAATTGGTACAGTACATAGCAATCAGCCCCAGCATTTT.

The rearrangement joins TRBV11-2 to TRBJ2-1, with 14 nucleotides matching TRBD2. The CDR3 is made up of 13 amino acids. The V segment lost 9 bases and the J segment 8 bases; nucleotides outside the gene matches: 3. Germline V gives CDR1 SGHAT, CDR2 FQNNGV. The CDR3 protein is CASGTSGGHEQFF. The DNA of the CDR3 is TGTGCCAGTGGGACTAGCGGGGGCCATGAGCAGTTCTTC.

The chain carries TRBV7-8 and TRBJ2-1; TRBD2 agrees at 7 bases. The germline V gene encodes CDR1 SGHVS and CDR2 FQNEAQ. This CDR3 region has 12 residues. After removal of 7 bases from V and 7 bases from J, the junction contained 4 bases not matched to a gene. The CDR3 DNA reads TGTGCCAGCACCCTTAGCGGGAATGAGCAGTTCTTC. As protein: CASTLSGNEQFF.

The chain has TRBV5-1 and TRBJ2-2; 9 bases line up with TRBD2. This CDR3 is built from 15 residues. The V segment lost 4 bases and the J segment 4 bases; nucleotides outside the gene matches: 5. CDR1 and CDR2 (germline): SGHRS, YFSETQ. CDR3 in DNA: TGCGCCAGCAGCCCCCGTAGCGGGGGCACCGGGGAGCTGTTTTTT. Protein sequence: CASSPRSGGTGELFF.

The chain employs TRBV6-6 and TRBJ2-7; D call uncertain. The CDR3 spans 14 residues. The germline V gene encodes CDR1 MNHNY and CDR2 SVGAGI (reference sequence). The V end was cut by 2 bases, the J end by 0 bases, with 8 bases between. CDR3 residues: CASSYRTLSYEQYF. In DNA, the CDR3 is TGTGCCAGCAGTTACAGAACCCTCTCCTACGAGCAGTACTTC.

This clone was counted only a few times. V usage is TRBV27 and J usage is TRBJ2-3; D remains unclear. Trimming left V 3 bases short and J 11 bases short, with 12 bases between. This CDR3 is 12 amino acids long. Per germline, CDR1 MNHEY and CDR2 SMNVEV (reference sequence). The CDR3 DNA reads as TGTGCCAGCAGTTTTGACTTTGGTGAGCAGTATTTT. Encoded protein: CASSFDFGEQYF.

This chain links TRBV2 with TRBJ1-5, with D possibly matching TRBD1 (5 bases). Trimming shortened V by 1 base and J by 6 bases, and 13 bases separated the two germline ends. The CDR3 covers 15 residues. CDR1 is SNHLY, CDR2 FYNNEI, per germline. Here the CDR3 DNA reads TGTGCCAGCAGTGAAGAGGCATGGGGGAGTCAGCCCCAGCATTTT. This encodes CASSEEAWGSQPQHF.

V gene TRBV7-8 combines with J gene TRBJ2-7; 7 positions agree with TRBD2. The V segment lost 6 bases and the J segment 0 bases; nucleotides outside the gene matches: 8. Per germline, CDR1 SGHVS and CDR2 FQNEAQ. This CDR3 comprises 15 residues. The DNA of the CDR3 is TGTGCCAGCAGTTTTGGGGGGGTTAGCTCCTACGAGCAGTACTTC. Protein: CASSFGGVSSYEQYF. Complete variable domain (other parts from reference TRBV7-8 and TRBJ2-7): GAGVSQSPRYKVAKRGQDVALRCDPISGHVSLFWYQQALGQGPEFLTYFQNEAQLDKSGLPSDRFFAERPEGSVSTLKIQRTQQEDSAVYLCASSFGGVSSYEQYFGPGTRLTVT.

CDR3 in amino acids: CASSSSPAAHEQYF. DNA for the CDR3: TGTGCCAGCAGTTCTTCCCCAGCTGCCCACGAGCAGTACTTC. This chain joins TRBV6-5 and TRBJ2-7; no definite D call. Trimming took off 4 bases at V and 5 bases at J, with 15 bases between the two ends. This CDR3 spans 14 amino acids. Germline V CDR1 and CDR2: MNHEY, SVGAGI.

This sequence joins TRBV18 and TRBJ1-1, with no clear D. V was shortened by 4 bases and J by 5 bases, with 8 bases between the two germline ends. CDR3 length: 12 amino acids. CDR1 and CDR2 (germline): KGHSH, LQKENI. The chain's CDR3 is CASSRPGTEAFF. The CDR3 DNA reads TGTGCCAGCTCACGACCCGGAACTGAAGCTTTCTTT.

The chain is built from TRBV18 and TRBJ2-4, with 13 bases fitting TRBD2. This CDR3 is built from 19 residues. Germline V gene lookup returns CDR1 KGHSH and CDR2 LQKENI. The V gene end was trimmed by 0 bases and the J gene end by 1 base; junction bases not matched to a gene: 6. The CDR3, as DNA: TGTGCCAGCTCACCACCTGGACTAGCGGGGGCTATCGCCAAAAACATTCAGTACTTC. Encoded protein: CASSPPGLAGAIAKNIQYF.

This rearrangement joins TRBV5-1 to TRBJ1-1; D may be TRBD1 (6 bases). Per germline, CDR1 SGHRS and CDR2 YFSETQ. The CDR3 loop spans 14 amino acids. The V end was cut by 6 bases, the J end by 3 bases, with 15 bases between. The CDR3 protein is CASTQGGGYTEAFF. The CDR3 DNA reads as TGCGCCAGCACCCAGGGAGGGGGATACACTGAAGCTTTCTTT.

J is TRBJ2-2 and V is TRBV18; D is ambiguous. Germline CDR1 KGHSH, CDR2 LQKENI. V was shortened by 3 bases and J by 1 base, with 0 bases between the two germline ends. The length of the CDR3 is 12 residues. The CDR3 loop is CASSPNTGELFF. In DNA, the CDR3 is TGTGCCAGCTCACCGAACACCGGGGAGCTGTTTTTT.

This clone was observed once. The rearrangement joins TRBV7-9 to TRBJ1-2; D perhaps matches TRBD1 (5 bases). Looked up from germline, CDR1 is SEHNR and CDR2 is FQNEAQ (reference sequence). V shed 5 bases and J shed 5 bases, with 21 bases lying between them. The CDR3 has 16 residues. The CDR3 DNA reads as TGTGCCAGCAGCCATTCAGTACAGGCGGCTGTTTATGGCTACACCTTC. Encoded protein: CASSHSVQAAVYGYTF.

This chain links TRBV19 with TRBJ2-3; D perhaps matches TRBD2 (6 bases). Between the trimmed V and J ends, which lost 5 bases and 7 bases, there was a span of 13 bases. The CDR3 is made up of 13 amino acids. In germline, CDR1 is LNHDA, CDR2 SQIVND (reference sequence). CDR3 sequence reads: CASSGGMGYTQYF. For the CDR3, the DNA is TGTGCCAGTAGTGGCGGGATGGGATATACGCAGTATTTT.

This chain uses TRBV21-1 with TRBJ1-1. TRBV21-1 is a listed pseudogene. The CDR3 runs to 15 residues. CDR3 region: CASSKGEGANTEAFF. The CDR3 nucleotides read TGTGCCAGCAGCAAAGGGGAGGGTGCGAACACTGAAGCTTTCTTT.

Here the CDR3 DNA reads TGTGCCAGCAGCTTAGAAGGGCCCCACAATGAGCAGTTCTTC. This sequence encodes CASSLEGPHNEQFF. This chain links TRBV13 with TRBJ2-1, with D hard to call. Trimming stripped 1 base from V and 5 bases from J, with 9 bases between. Germline V gene sequence: CDR1 PRHDT, CDR2 FYEKMQ (reference sequence). The CDR3 is made up of 14 amino acids.